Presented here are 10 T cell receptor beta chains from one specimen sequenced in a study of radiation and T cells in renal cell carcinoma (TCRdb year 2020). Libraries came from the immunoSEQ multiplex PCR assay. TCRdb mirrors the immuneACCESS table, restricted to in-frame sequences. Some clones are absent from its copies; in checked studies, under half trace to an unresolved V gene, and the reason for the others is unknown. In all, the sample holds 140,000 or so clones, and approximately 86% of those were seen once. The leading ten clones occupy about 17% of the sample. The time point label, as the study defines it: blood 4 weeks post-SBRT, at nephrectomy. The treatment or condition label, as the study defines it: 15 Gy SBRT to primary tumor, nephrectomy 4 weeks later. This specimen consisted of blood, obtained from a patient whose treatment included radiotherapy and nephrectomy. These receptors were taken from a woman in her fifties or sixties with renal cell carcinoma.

The CDR3 coding sequence is TGTGCCAGTAGTCCAACCCGGACAGGGGGCATCGGTGAGCAGTTCTTC. Its translation: CASSPTRTGGIGEQFF. The genes are TRBV19 and TRBJ2-1; TRBD1 matches 11 bases. Germline V CDR1 and CDR2: LNHDA, SQIVND (reference sequence). CDR3 length: 16 amino acids. V was clipped by 5 bases and J by 9 bases; unmatched bases: 12.

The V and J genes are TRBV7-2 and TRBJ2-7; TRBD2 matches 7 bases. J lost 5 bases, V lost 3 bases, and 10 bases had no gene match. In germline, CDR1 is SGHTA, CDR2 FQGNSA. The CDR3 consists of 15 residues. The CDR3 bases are TGTGCCAGCAGCTTTCAAACGGGGGGAGGGAACGAGCAGTACTTC. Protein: CASSFQTGGGNEQYF.

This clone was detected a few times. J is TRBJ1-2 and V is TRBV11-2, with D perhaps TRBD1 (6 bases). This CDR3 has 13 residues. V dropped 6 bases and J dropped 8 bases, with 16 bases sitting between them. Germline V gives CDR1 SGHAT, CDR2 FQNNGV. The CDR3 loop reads CASSPGTQGGYTF. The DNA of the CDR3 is TGTGCCAGCAGTCCCGGGACTCAGGGGGGCTACACCTTC. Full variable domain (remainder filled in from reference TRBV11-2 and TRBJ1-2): EAGVAQSPRYKIIEKRQSVAFWCNPISGHATLYWYQQILGQGPKLLIQFQNNGVVDDSQLPKDRFSAERLKGVDSTLKIQPAKLEDSAVYLCASSPGTQGGYTFGSGTRLTVV.

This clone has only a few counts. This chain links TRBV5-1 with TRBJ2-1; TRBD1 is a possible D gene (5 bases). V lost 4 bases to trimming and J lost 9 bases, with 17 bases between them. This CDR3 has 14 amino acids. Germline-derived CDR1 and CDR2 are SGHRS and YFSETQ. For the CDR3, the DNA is TGCGCCAGCAGCGTGACAGTATCTTTGGGTGAGCAGTTCTTC. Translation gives CASSVTVSLGEQFF.

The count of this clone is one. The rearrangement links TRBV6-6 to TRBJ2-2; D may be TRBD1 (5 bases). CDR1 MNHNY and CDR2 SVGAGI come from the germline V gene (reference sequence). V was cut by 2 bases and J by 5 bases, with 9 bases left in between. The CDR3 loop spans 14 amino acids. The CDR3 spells CASSYQGRTGELFF. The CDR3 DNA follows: TGTGCCAGCAGTTACCAGGGTCGAACCGGGGAGCTGTTTTTT.

The CDR3 nucleotides read TGTGCCAGCAGCCCCCGGGGGTTCGGTGAGCAGCCCCAGCATTTT. Amino acid sequence: CASSPRGFGEQPQHF. V gene TRBV7-2 combines with J gene TRBJ1-5, with D maybe TRBD1 (5 bases). The CDR3 spans 15 residues. CDR1 is SGHTA, CDR2 FQGNSA, per germline. V was cut by 5 bases and J by 7 bases, with 18 bases left in between.

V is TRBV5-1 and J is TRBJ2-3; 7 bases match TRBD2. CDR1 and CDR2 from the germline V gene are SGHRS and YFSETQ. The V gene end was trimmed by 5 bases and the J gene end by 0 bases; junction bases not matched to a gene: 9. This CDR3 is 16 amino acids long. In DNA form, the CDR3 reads TGCGCCAGCAGATTTCTAGCGGCTCAAAGCACAGATACGCAGTATTTT. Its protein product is CASRFLAAQSTDTQYF.

The CDR3 region is CASSQDSRSVSYNEQFF. CDR3 bases: TGTGCCAGCAGCCAAGATTCCCGTTCAGTCTCCTACAATGAGCAGTTCTTC. The V call is TRBV4-2, the J call TRBJ2-1; D not resolved. V was pared by 0 bases and J by 0 bases, with 12 bases between. The CDR3 contains 17 residues. CDR1 and CDR2 (germline): LGHNA, YNFKEQ.

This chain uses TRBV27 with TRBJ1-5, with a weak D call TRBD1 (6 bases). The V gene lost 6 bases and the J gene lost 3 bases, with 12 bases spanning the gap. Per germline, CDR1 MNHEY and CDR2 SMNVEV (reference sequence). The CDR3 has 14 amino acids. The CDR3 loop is CASSPGVFNQPQHF. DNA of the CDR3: TGTGCCAGCAGCCCAGGGGTTTTCAATCAGCCCCAGCATTTT.

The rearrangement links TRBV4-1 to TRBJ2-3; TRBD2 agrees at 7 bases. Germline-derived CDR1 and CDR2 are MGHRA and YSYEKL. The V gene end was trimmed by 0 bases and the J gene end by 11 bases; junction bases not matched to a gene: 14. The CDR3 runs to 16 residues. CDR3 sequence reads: CASSQEKSGEGVGQYF. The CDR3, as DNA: TGCGCCAGCAGCCAAGAGAAAAGCGGGGAGGGAGTTGGGCAGTATTTT.